A single sample is the source of the 21 T cell receptor beta chains below, sequenced in a study of blood T cell repertoires in COVID-19. TCRdb's table, derived via immunoSEQ multiplex PCR, lists solely in-frame clones and lacks some. The sample carries approximately 250,000 clones, 75% to 85% recorded once. The sequenced sample was peripheral blood. All receptors come from a human donor in a cohort sampled during active COVID-19.

CDR3 in amino acids: CASSPHRVTYEQYF. CDR3 DNA: TGTGCCAGCAGCCCCCACAGGGTGACCTACGAGCAGTACTTC. The rearrangement uses TRBV16 and TRBJ2-7; D may be TRBD1 (6 bases). The CDR3 extends over 14 amino acids. The V gene's germline CDR1 is KGHSY and CDR2 FQNENV. V lost 4 bases, J lost 2 bases, and 12 bases lay in between.

V and J are TRBV15 and TRBJ2-1; tentatively, D is TRBD2 (5 bases). The germline CDR1 and CDR2 sequences are LNHNV and YYDKDF (reference sequence). The CDR3 length is 15 residues. Between the trimmed V and J ends, which lost 1 base and 9 bases, there was a span of 16 bases. The CDR3 is CATSRVTTRPGEQFF. CDR3 nucleotide sequence: TGTGCCACCAGCAGAGTGACTACCCGACCCGGTGAGCAGTTCTTC.

V gene TRBV5-4 combines with J gene TRBJ1-2; D perhaps matches TRBD1 (5 bases). V was shortened by 0 bases and J by 6 bases, with 12 bases between the two germline ends. The CDR3 extends over 14 amino acids. From germline, CDR1 is SGHNT and CDR2 YYREEE (reference sequence). The DNA of the CDR3 is TGTGCCAGCAGCTTGGAGTCGGCAGGGAATGGCTACACCTTC. Protein sequence: CASSLESAGNGYTF.

This rearrangement joins TRBV28 to TRBJ2-7, with 7 nucleotides matching TRBD1. V lost 2 bases, J lost 3 bases, and 10 bases stayed unmatched. Germline CDR1 reads MDHEN; CDR2 reads SYDVKM. CDR3 length equals 16 residues. The CDR3 region is CASSLGRGQPIYEQYF. Here the CDR3 DNA reads TGTGCCAGCAGTTTAGGAAGGGGACAGCCTATCTACGAGCAGTACTTC.

The chain is built from TRBV5-1 and TRBJ2-2, with TRBD1 identical over 8 bases. V lost 0 bases to trimming and J lost 4 bases; unmatched junction nucleotides: 5. The germline V gene encodes CDR1 SGHRS and CDR2 YFSETQ. The CDR3 extends over 16 amino acids. DNA for the CDR3: TGCGCCAGCAGCTTGGAAGGACAGGGAAGCACCGGGGAGCTGTTTTTT. Its translation is CASSLEGQGSTGELFF.

The chain recombines TRBV28 with TRBJ2-6; D is uncertain. V lost 6 bases and J lost 3, with 3 bases in between. The germline V gene encodes CDR1 MDHEN and CDR2 SYDVKM. The CDR3 spans 12 residues. CDR3 sequence (DNA): TGTGCCAGCAGCCGTGGGGCCAACGTCCTGACTTTC. This encodes CASSRGANVLTF.

Details on this clone: The same CDR3 is also encoded by other DNA sequences in this sample. This chain joins TRBV12-2 and TRBJ1-2; the D segment call TRBD1 is taken from the table without a DNA check. TRBV12-2 is a pseudogene locus. The CDR3 consists of 16 residues. The CDR3 reads CASRLGDRVEPNGYTF. CDR3 nucleotides: TGTGCAAGTCGCTTAGGGGACAGAGTAGAACCTAATGGCTACACCTTC.

The chain has TRBV24-1 and TRBJ1-2; D is ambiguous. Between the trimmed V and J ends, which lost 0 bases and 2 bases, there was a span of 3 bases. Germline V gives CDR1 KGHDR, CDR2 SFDVKD. This CDR3 is built from 13 residues. The CDR3 DNA sequence: TGTGCCACCAGTGATTTGTCGAACTATGGCTACACCTTC. Translation: CATSDLSNYGYTF.

This clone was seen once. The CDR3 region is CASSIHTAIGELFF. For the CDR3, the DNA is TGTGCCAGTAGTATTCATACAGCCATCGGGGAGCTGTTTTTT. The chain has TRBV19 and TRBJ2-2; no definite D call. Germline V gene lookup returns CDR1 LNHDA and CDR2 SQIVND (reference sequence). There are 14 residues in the CDR3. Deletions cut 3 bases from V and 7 bases from J, with 12 bases between. Combining the CDR3 with reference TRBV19 and TRBJ2-2 gives the whole variable domain DGGITQSPKYLFRKEGQNVTLSCEQNLNHDAMYWYRQDPGQGLRLIYYSQIVNDFQKGDIAEGYSVSREKKESFPLTVTSAQKNPTAFYLCASSIHTAIGELFFGEGSRLTVL.

The chain combines TRBV18 with TRBJ2-7; a possible D gene is TRBD1 (5 bases). Looked up from germline, CDR1 is KGHSH and CDR2 is LQKENI. The CDR3 has 12 amino acids. Trimming pared 5 bases from V and 4 bases from J, leaving 9 bases between. The CDR3: CASSETAYEQYF. The CDR3 bases are TGTGCCAGCTCAGAGACAGCTTACGAGCAGTACTTC.

This chain links TRBV6-4 with TRBJ2-3; 10 nucleotides align to TRBD2. Trimming took 0 bases from V and 0 from J; bases not matched to a gene: 0. Germline-derived CDR1 and CDR2 are MRHNA and SNTAGT. This CDR3 region has 16 residues. CDR3 in amino acids: CASSDSTSGSTDTQYF. CDR3 nucleotides: TGTGCCAGCAGTGACTCGACTAGCGGGAGCACAGATACGCAGTATTTT.

The CDR3: CASSPLLGGTTEAFF. CDR3 coding DNA: TGTGCCAGCTCACCACTTCTTGGGGGGACCACTGAAGCTTTCTTT. This chain connects TRBV18 to TRBJ1-1; possibly TRBD1 for D (5 bases). This CDR3 has 15 amino acids. The germline V gene encodes CDR1 KGHSH and CDR2 LQKENI. Trimming took off 1 base at V and 4 bases at J, with 13 bases between the two ends.

This clone was seen repeatedly, ten times or more. The chain recombines TRBV4-1 with TRBJ2-7; 8 nucleotides agree with TRBD1. Germline CDR1 MGHRA, CDR2 YSYEKL. The junction had 10 bases not matched to a gene; V was cut back by 8 bases and J by 4 bases. This CDR3 is 14 amino acids long. The CDR3 DNA follows: TGCGCCAGCCGCAGGGGACAGGATGCGTACGAGCAGTACTTC. Encoded protein: CASRRGQDAYEQYF.

This chain uses TRBV11-1 with TRBJ2-7, with TRBD1 identical over 7 bases. The CDR3 contains 13 residues. From germline, CDR1 is SGHAT and CDR2 FQDESV (reference sequence). The junction had 4 bases not matched to a gene; V was cut back by 5 bases and J by 3 bases. CDR3 in DNA: TGTGCCAGCAGCCCCGACAGGGTCTACGAGCAGTACTTC. Translated: CASSPDRVYEQYF.

This clone was detected only a few times. V gene TRBV11-2 combines with J gene TRBJ1-5, with D perhaps matching TRBD1 (5 bases). Between the trimmed V and J ends, which lost 2 bases and 8 bases, there was a span of 10 bases. CDR3 size: 13 residues. Germline CDR1 SGHAT, CDR2 FQNNGV. CDR3 nucleotides: TGTGCCAGCAGCTTACGGGGGGGGAAGCCCCAGCATTTT. The encoded protein is CASSLRGGKPQHF. Full variable domain (remainder filled in from reference TRBV11-2 and TRBJ1-5): EAGVAQSPRYKIIEKRQSVAFWCNPISGHATLYWYQQILGQGPKLLIQFQNNGVVDDSQLPKDRFSAERLKGVDSTLKIQPAKLEDSAVYLCASSLRGGKPQHFGDGTRLSIL.

Only one count was recorded for this clone. The chain has TRBV5-6 and TRBJ2-6, with D uncertain. V lost 1 base and J lost 2, with 4 bases in between. This CDR3 contains 14 residues. Germline values: CDR1 SGHDT, CDR2 YYEEEE. The CDR3 is CASSLHAGANVLTF. The CDR3 DNA reads TGTGCCAGCAGCTTGCATGCTGGGGCCAACGTCCTGACTTTC. The variable domain in full, with the rest retrieved from reference TRBV5-6 and TRBJ2-6, is DAGVTQSPTHLIKTRGQQVTLRCSPKSGHDTVSWYQQALGQGPQFIFQYYEEEERQRGNFPDRFSGHQFPNYSSELNVNALLLGDSALYLCASSLHAGANVLTFGAGSRLTVL.

The chain uses TRBV19 and TRBJ1-5; D gene uncertain. Trimming removed 1 base from V and 3 bases from J, with 10 bases in between. The CDR3 extends over 15 amino acids. Germline V gives CDR1 LNHDA, CDR2 SQIVND (reference sequence). CDR3 residues: CASSIAVHPNQPQHF. The CDR3 DNA reads as TGTGCCAGTAGTATAGCGGTCCATCCCAATCAGCCCCAGCATTTT.

V and J are TRBV28 and TRBJ1-1, with a weak D call TRBD1 (6 bases). Germline V gene data show CDR1 as MDHEN and CDR2 as SYDVKM. V was clipped by 3 bases and J by 11 bases, with 16 bases between them. CDR3 length: 13 amino acids. This chain's CDR3 is CASSFGQRPRAFF. In DNA form, the CDR3 reads TGTGCCAGCAGTTTTGGACAGCGACCTAGGGCTTTCTTT.

The chain carries TRBV2 and TRBJ2-2, with D maybe TRBD2 (6 bases). This CDR3 is 14 amino acids long. Deletions cut 1 base from V and 5 bases from J, with 8 bases between. From germline, CDR1 is SNHLY and CDR2 FYNNEI. CDR3: CASSEVRGTGELFF. As DNA, the CDR3 is TGTGCCAGCAGTGAAGTCCGGGGGACCGGGGAGCTGTTTTTT. Supplemented by reference TRBV2 and TRBJ2-2, the full variable domain reads EPEVTQTPSHQVTQMGQEVILRCVPISNHLYFYWYRQILGQKVEFLVSFYNNEISEKSEIFDDQFSVERPDGSNFTLKIRSTKLEDSAMYFCASSEVRGTGELFFGEGSRLTVL.

The chain uses TRBV10-3 and TRBJ1-1; D is ambiguous. Germline CDR1 reads ENHRY; CDR2 reads SYGVKD. The CDR3 is 14 residues long. Trimming pared 3 bases from V and 3 bases from J, leaving 11 bases between. CDR3: CAISDPGIDTEAFF. In nucleotides, the CDR3 is TGTGCCATCAGTGACCCGGGGATTGACACTGAAGCTTTCTTT.

The chain carries TRBV6-5 and TRBJ2-7, with 9 bases identical to TRBD1. Germline lookup yields CDR1 MNHEY and CDR2 SVGAGI. The trim removed 5 bases at V and 6 bases at J, leaving 8 bases unmatched. CDR3 size: 14 residues. The CDR3 coding sequence is TGTGCCAGCAGTACCTACAGGGGGCAGGGCGAGCAGTACTTC. This sequence encodes CASSTYRGQGEQYF.